This T cell receptor beta chain is drawn from a study of blood T cell repertoires in COVID-19. About the research overall: The analysed material was cDNA or gDNA that came from T cells, B-cell-depleted T cells, or PBMCs.

Participants were aged about 18 to 100 years, lived in about two dozen US areas, and enrolled virtually. People in the exposed group encountered a COVID-19 case within 2 weeks before entering the study. Per the study methods: Quantification of nucleated cells was approximated via reference gene primer amplification. TCRdb keeps only in-frame clones here, not all; method: immunoSEQ multiplex PCR. V and J calls and clone size are given by that table; D and trimming were obtained from the DNA. The sample records 350,000 or so clones, around nine tenths being singletons. Sequenced input: PBMCs or T cells enriched from blood (not recorded which). This receptor was obtained from a woman aged 25-40 years who had been exposed to COVID-19.

In DNA form, the CDR3 reads TGTGCCAGCAGCTTGGGGGGACTAGCGATTTTGGGCTCCTACAATGAGCAGTTCTTC. It encodes CASSLGGLAILGSYNEQFF. The V and J genes are TRBV5-6 and TRBJ2-1; TRBD2 matches at 10 bases. The germline CDR1 and CDR2 sequences are SGHDT and YYEEEE. V lost 0 bases to trimming and J lost 0 bases; unmatched junction nucleotides: 9. The CDR3 totals 19 residues.